This T cell receptor (beta chain) was identified during a study of CD4 T cells in relation to SARS-CoV-2 and coronaviruses. Study information: Negative control cultures got HIV-1 Nef peptides or no peptide.

Some clones are missing from TCRdb's copy, which holds only in-frame ones; the method was immunoSEQ multiplex PCR. Among some 21,000 clones listed, around three quarters were seen once. Before the COVID-19 pandemic, during about 2011-2019, CD4+ T cells were taken from unexposed donors. After ten to eleven days of culture, CD4+ T cells were isolated. Unexposed-donor CD4+ T cells were probed with SARS-CoV-2 S/N and four cold-coronavirus spikes, cells permitting. Half the medium was replaced with IL-2 medium on days 3 and 7. For this clone: Its specificity is unknown.

Germline V lookup: CDR1 LGHDT, CDR2 YNNKEL (reference sequence). CDR3 length: 12 residues. Trimming removed 4 bases from V and 10 bases from J; junction bases left unmatched: 4. The receptor was derived from a human donor in good health. Sequenced: CD4+ T cells from PBMCs, cultured in vitro. V and J are TRBV3-1 (or the pseudogene TRBV3-2) and TRBJ2-3; 8 bases map to TRBD2. The CDR3 sequence: CASSRTGLAQYF. DNA of the CDR3: TGTGCCAGCAGCCGAACGGGACTAGCGCAGTATTTT.